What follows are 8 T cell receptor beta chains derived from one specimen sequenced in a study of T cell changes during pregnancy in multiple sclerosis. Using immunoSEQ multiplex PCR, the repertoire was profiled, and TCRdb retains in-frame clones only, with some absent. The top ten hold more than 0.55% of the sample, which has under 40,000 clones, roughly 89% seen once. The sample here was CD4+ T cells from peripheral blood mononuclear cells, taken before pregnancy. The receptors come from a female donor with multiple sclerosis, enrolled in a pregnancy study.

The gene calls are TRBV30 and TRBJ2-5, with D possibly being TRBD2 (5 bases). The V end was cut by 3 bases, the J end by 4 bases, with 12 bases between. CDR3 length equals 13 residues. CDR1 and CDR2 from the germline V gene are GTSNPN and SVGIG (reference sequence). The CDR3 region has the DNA TGTGCCTGGAGCCCTCTAGCTATAGAGACCCAGTACTTC. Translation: CAWSPLAIETQYF.

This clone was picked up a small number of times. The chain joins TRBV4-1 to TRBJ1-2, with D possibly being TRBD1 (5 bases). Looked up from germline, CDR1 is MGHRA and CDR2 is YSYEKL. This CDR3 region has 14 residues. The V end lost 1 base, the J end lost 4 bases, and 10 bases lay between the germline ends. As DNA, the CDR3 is TGCGCCAGCAGCCAAGTCCCAGGGCGCTATGGCTACACCTTC. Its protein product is CASSQVPGRYGYTF.

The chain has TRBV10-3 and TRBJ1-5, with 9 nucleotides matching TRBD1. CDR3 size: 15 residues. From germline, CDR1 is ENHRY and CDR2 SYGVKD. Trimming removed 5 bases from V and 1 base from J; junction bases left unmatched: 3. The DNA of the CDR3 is TGTGCCATCAGTACAGGGACAGGGAGCAATCAGCCCCAGCATTTT. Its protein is CAISTGTGSNQPQHF.

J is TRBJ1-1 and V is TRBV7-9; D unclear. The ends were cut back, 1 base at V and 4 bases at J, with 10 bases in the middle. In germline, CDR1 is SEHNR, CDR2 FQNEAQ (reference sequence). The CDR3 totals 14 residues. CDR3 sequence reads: CASSLGEASTEAFF. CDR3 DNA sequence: TGTGCCAGCAGCTTAGGAGAGGCTAGCACTGAAGCTTTCTTT.

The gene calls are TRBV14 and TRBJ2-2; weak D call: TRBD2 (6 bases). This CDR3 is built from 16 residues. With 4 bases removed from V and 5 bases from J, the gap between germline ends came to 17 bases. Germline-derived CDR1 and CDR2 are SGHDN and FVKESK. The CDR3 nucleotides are TGTGCCAGCAGCCTCCTACGGGGGAGCGAAACCGGGGAGCTGTTTTTT. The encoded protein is CASSLLRGSETGELFF.

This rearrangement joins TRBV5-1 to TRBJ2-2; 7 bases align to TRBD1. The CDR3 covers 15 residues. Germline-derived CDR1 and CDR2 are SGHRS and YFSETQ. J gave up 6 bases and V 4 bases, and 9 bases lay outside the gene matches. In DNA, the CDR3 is TGCGCCAGCAGCCCCCGGGACAGCTGGGCCGGGGAGCTGTTTTTT. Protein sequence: CASSPRDSWAGELFF.

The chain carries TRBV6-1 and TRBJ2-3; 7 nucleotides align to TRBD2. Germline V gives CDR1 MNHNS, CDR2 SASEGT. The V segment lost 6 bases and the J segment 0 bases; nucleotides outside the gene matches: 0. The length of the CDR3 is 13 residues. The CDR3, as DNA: TGTGCCAGCAGCGGGGGGAGCACAGATACGCAGTATTTT. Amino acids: CASSGGSTDTQYF.

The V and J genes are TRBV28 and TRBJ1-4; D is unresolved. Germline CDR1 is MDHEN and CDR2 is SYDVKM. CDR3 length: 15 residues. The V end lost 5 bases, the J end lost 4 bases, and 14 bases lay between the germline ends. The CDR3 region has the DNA TGTGCCAGCAGTCCCCTCATAGTTATTAATGAAAAACTGTTTTTT. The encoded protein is CASSPLIVINEKLFF.